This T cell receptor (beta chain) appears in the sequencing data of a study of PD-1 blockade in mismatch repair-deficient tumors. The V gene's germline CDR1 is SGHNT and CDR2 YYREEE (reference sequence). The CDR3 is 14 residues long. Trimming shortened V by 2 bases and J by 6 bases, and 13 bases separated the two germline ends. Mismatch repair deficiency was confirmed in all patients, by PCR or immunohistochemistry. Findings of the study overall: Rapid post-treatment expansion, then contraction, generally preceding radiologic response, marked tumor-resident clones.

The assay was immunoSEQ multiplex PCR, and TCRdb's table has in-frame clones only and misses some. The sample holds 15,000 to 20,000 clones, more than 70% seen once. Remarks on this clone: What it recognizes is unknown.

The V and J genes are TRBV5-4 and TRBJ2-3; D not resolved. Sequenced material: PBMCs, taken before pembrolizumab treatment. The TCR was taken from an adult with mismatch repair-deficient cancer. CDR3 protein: CASSFAASADTQYF. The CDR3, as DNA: TGTGCCAGCAGCTTTGCAGCCTCAGCTGATACGCAGTATTTT. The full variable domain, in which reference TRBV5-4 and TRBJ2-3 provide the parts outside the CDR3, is ETGVTQSPTHLIKTRGQQVTLRCSSQSGHNTVSWYQQALGQGPQFIFQYYREEENGRGNFPPRFSGLQFPNYSSELNVNALELDDSALYLCASSFAASADTQYFGPGTRLTVL.